The clone carrying this T cell receptor (beta chain) was picked up many times. The target antigen is unknown. Trimming pared 5 bases from V and 1 base from J, leaving 8 bases between. The length of the CDR3 is 12 residues. The germline V gene encodes CDR1 DFQATT and CDR2 SNEGSKA (reference sequence). Generation of bulk TCR libraries relied on previously described methods and listed TCR primers. TCRdb recomputed calls from the PCR reads with MiXCR, one row per CDR3 protein. The sample carries a few hundred thousand distinct CDR3 sequences, roughly a quarter recorded once. The sample belongs to a study of molecular identifiers for immune sequencing clone quantification. About the study: Replicate experiments divided RNA from approximately 22,000 or 94,000 naive CD8 cells into five parts and sequenced four. General study points: Spiked Jurkat TCR RNA equivalent to one cell was reportedly detectable in about a million naive cells. Clones of above 20 RNA copies carried over 99% of effector molecules; in naive cells they carried under 1%.

Sequencing was done on a sample of naive CD8+ T cells from blood, with Jurkat cell RNA spiked in. Subset given: FACS-sorted CD8+CD4-CCR7+CD45RA+ naive T cells. This sequence was found in a human donor in good health. Some libraries in this study had Jurkat cell RNA spiked in. The chain carries TRBV20-1 and TRBJ1-1; possibly TRBD1 for D (5 bases). CDR3 loop: CSARDRNTEAFF. For the CDR3, the DNA is TGCAGTGCTCGTGACAGGAACACTGAAGCTTTCTTT.